This is a list of T cell receptor beta chains from one sample in a study of shared T cell receptors in the human thymus. Libraries were prepared by immunoSEQ multiplex PCR; TCRdb keeps only in-frame clonotypes and omits some of them. Among 650,000 to 950,000 clones, 75% to 90% were seen once, and the ten largest hold roughly 0.01%. The same sample was also used in a study of human thymus T cells.

Sequenced input: thymocytes. These receptors were collected from a girl younger than two with a congenital heart defect. Each CDR3 is given with its conserved first and last residue. A D gene is named only where the DNA matches it firmly. The listing skips clone size in some rows; elsewhere it reads once, few, many or a size class.

d_call | j_call | clone_size | v_call | cdr3_aa | cdr3_nt
TRBD1 | TRBJ2-1 | . | TRBV27 | CASSLGTGWYNEQFF | TGTGCCAGCAGTCTTGGGACAGGTTGGTACAATGAGCAGTTCTTC
. | TRBJ1-6 | . | TRBV7-2 | CASSLVRASSYNSPLHF | TGTGCCAGCAGCTTAGTGAGGGCCAGCTCCTATAATTCACCCCTCCACTTT
TRBD2 | TRBJ2-1 | . | TRBV28 | CASSSPGGGPYNEQFF | TGTGCCAGCAGTTCCCCGGGCGGGGGACCCTACAATGAGCAGTTCTTC
TRBD2 | TRBJ2-7 | . | TRBV13 | CASSLGVRGAPTEQYF | TGTGCCAGCAGCTTAGGGGTGCGGGGGGCGCCTACCGAGCAGTACTTC
TRBD2 | TRBJ2-3 | . | TRBV5-8 | CASSIAMSGLAGADTQYF | TGTGCCAGCAGTATAGCTATGAGCGGGCTAGCGGGCGCAGATACGCAGTATTTT
. | TRBJ1-2 | . | TRBV13 | CASSFRRAGRWDGYTF | TGTGCCAGCAGCTTCAGGAGGGCGGGCCGATGGGATGGCTACACCTTC
. | TRBJ2-6 | few | TRBV4-3 | CASNDYTRSSGANVLTF | TGCGCCAGCAATGACTACACTCGGAGCTCTGGGGCCAACGTCCTGACTTTC
TRBD1 | TRBJ1-1 | . | TRBV7-8 | CASSLVSGQGASGPNTEAFF | TGTGCCAGCAGCTTAGTATCCGGACAGGGGGCTTCAGGTCCTAACACTGAAGCTTTCTTT
TRBD2 | TRBJ2-5 | . | TRBV2 | CASRVAGAPQETQYF | TGTGCCAGCAGGGTAGCGGGGGCGCCCCAAGAGACCCAGTACTTC
. | TRBJ2-1 | . | TRBV29-1 | CSVVGSPNEQFF | TGCAGCGTTGTAGGTAGCCCCAATGAGCAGTTCTTC
. | TRBJ1-1 | . | TRBV27 | CASIGQGETEAFF | TGTGCCAGCATCGGGCAGGGTGAAACTGAAGCTTTCTTT
TRBD2 | TRBJ2-5 | . | TRBV2 | CARGGPSGVKEETQYF | TGTGCCAGGGGGGGGCCTAGCGGGGTTAAAGAAGAGACCCAGTACTTC
. | TRBJ1-4 | . | TRBV6-6 | CASSYSGGGDEKLFF | TGTGCCAGCAGTTACTCTGGCGGGGGAGATGAAAAACTGTTTTTT
TRBD1 | TRBJ1-2 | few | TRBV5-6 | CASSHGTDYGYTF | TGTGCCAGCAGCCACGGGACAGATTATGGCTACACCTTC